The rows below give T cell receptor beta chains drawn from one sample of a study of blood T cell repertoires in COVID-19. Clones were sequenced by immunoSEQ multiplex PCR, and TCRdb holds only the in-frame ones, with some missing. Of roughly 250,000 clones listed, approximately 86% are singletons. Sequencing was done on a sample of PBMCs or T cells enriched from blood (not recorded which). Receptor source: a woman in her fifties or sixties who had recovered from COVID-19. Each CDR3 is given with its conserved first and last residue. The order of the fields is CDR3 DNA, CDR3 protein, D gene, J gene, CDR3 length, V gene. D genes are given only for firm matches.

TGTGCCAGCAGCAAACGCGGGACAGTCTACGAGCAGTACTTC CASSKRGTVYEQYF - TRBJ2-7 14 TRBV21-1
TGTGCCATCAGTGCAGACGGGGGTAGCGAGCAGTACTTC CAISADGGSEQYF - TRBJ2-7 13 TRBV10-3
TGTGCCAGCAGCGTAGGGGGCTCAACTAATGAAAAACTGTTTTTT CASSVGGSTNEKLFF - TRBJ1-4 15 TRBV9
TGTGCCACCAGTGATCGATGGGGACTAGCGGGAGGGGACGATGAGCAGTTCTTC CATSDRWGLAGGDDEQFF TRBD2 TRBJ2-1 18 TRBV24-1
TGTGCCAGTAGTTCGAGGCAGCGGGGCAGGGTCAGCCCGTTGCATTTT CASSSRQRGRVSPLHF - TRBJ1-5 16 TRBV19
TGTGCCAGCAGCCCCCAGAGGGGCACAGATACGCAGTATTTT CASSPQRGTDTQYF - TRBJ2-3 14 TRBV21-1
TGTGCCAGCAGGATGACAGGGCCAGATACGCAGTATTTT CASRMTGPDTQYF TRBD1 TRBJ2-3 13 TRBV6-5
TGTGCCAGCGATGTTAGGAGCGGGAGGGCCGGGGAGCTGTTTTTT CASDVRSGRAGELFF TRBD2 TRBJ2-2 15 TRBV6-5
TGTGCCAGCAGCTTGAACAGGGGGAAATCCTACAATGAGCAGTTCTTC CASSLNRGKSYNEQFF TRBD1 TRBJ2-1 16 TRBV5-4
TGTGCCAGCAGTCCACAGGGAATTCCTCTCTATGGCTACACCTTC CASSPQGIPLYGYTF - TRBJ1-2 15 TRBV28
TGTGCCAGCAGCTTCTCGCTAGCGGGACTAGGGGAGACCCAGTACTTC CASSFSLAGLGETQYF TRBD2 TRBJ2-5 16 TRBV7-9
TGTGCCAGCAGCCAAGGGTACAGTAGTAGGGAGCAGTACTTC CASSQGYSSREQYF - TRBJ2-7 14 TRBV3-1/TRBV3-2
TGCGCCAGCAGCCAAGGGACCGGGACTAGTGACAATGAGCAGTTCTTC CASSQGTGTSDNEQFF TRBD2 TRBJ2-1 16 TRBV4-1
TGCGCCAGCAGCCTTAACAGGGTCGGGAACTCTGGGGCCAACGTCCTGACTTTC CASSLNRVGNSGANVLTF - TRBJ2-6 18 TRBV4-3
TGTGCCAGCAGCGTAGATAGGGGGCTTAATTCACCCCTCCACTTT CASSVDRGLNSPLHF TRBD1 TRBJ1-6 15 TRBV9
TGTGCCAGCAGCTCCTGGACGGGATACAATGAGCAGTTCTTC CASSSWTGYNEQFF - TRBJ2-1 14 TRBV7-9
TGTGCCAGCCAGACGGGGGGCCAGGCTTTCTTT CASQTGGQAFF - TRBJ1-1 11 TRBV19
TGTGCCAGCAGCCCGCTGGTGGCGGGAGGAAATGAGCAGTTCTTC CASSPLVAGGNEQFF TRBD2 TRBJ2-1 15 TRBV14
TGTGCCAGCAGCCAAGGACTAGCAGGGGAGCTGTTTTTT CASSQGLAGELFF TRBD2 TRBJ2-2 13 TRBV3-1/TRBV3-2
TGTGCCAGCAGCGGACAGGGGAGGAGGGAAAAACTGTTTTTT CASSGQGRREKLFF TRBD1 TRBJ1-4 14 TRBV6-5
TGTGCCAGCAGCCAAGATCTTGAGACTAACTACGAGCAGTACTTC CASSQDLETNYEQYF - TRBJ2-7 15 TRBV14
TGTGCCAGCAGTTTCGGCGGGAGTAGGTACGAGCAGTACTTC CASSFGGSRYEQYF TRBD2 TRBJ2-7 14 TRBV28